The subject of this entry is one T cell receptor beta chain. These data belong to a study of blood T cell repertoires in COVID-19. The overall study: Acute and convalescent COVID-19 specimens originated in the United States, Italy and Spain. PBMCs, B-cell-depleted T cells, or T cells provided the cDNA or gDNA that made up the material.

Germline V gene sequence: CDR1 MDHEN, CDR2 SYDVKM. Germline trimming cut 3 bases from V and 2 bases from J; bases unmatched to any gene: 7. This CDR3 spans 16 amino acids. Per the original methods: Reference gene primers were amplified, and this amplification served to estimate nucleated cell counts. Produced via immunoSEQ multiplex PCR; TCRdb's table is partial and in-frame only. V, J and clone size reflect that table, while D and trimming were determined from the DNA. The sample carries over 150,000 clones, approximately 82% recorded once. The sequenced sample consisted of peripheral blood. The receptor was derived from a human donor with acute or convalescent COVID-19. The donor label of this sample is uncertain. The chain employs TRBV28 and TRBJ1-5, with 7 bases that match TRBD1. The chain's CDR3 is CASSFGGGVGNQPQHF. The CDR3, as DNA: TGTGCCAGCAGTTTCGGAGGGGGCGTTGGCAATCAGCCCCAGCATTTT.